The clone carrying this T cell receptor (beta chain) was recorded many times. As originally analysed: From ImmunoSEQ came sequences covering only the junction and carrying no quality scores, so filtering differed. Using immunoSEQ multiplex PCR, the repertoire was profiled, and TCRdb retains in-frame clones only, with some absent. The V and J calls and clone size were taken over from that table, and D and trimming were inferred from the DNA. The sample carries some 470,000 clones, 75% to 85% recorded once. The sample comes from a study of shared clonotypes between healthy human individuals. The TCR comes from a woman between 40 and 50 years old in good health. Some clones in this sample may be carry-over from other donors' samples. Sequences were obtained from PBMCs.

The CDR3 DNA sequence: TGTGCCATCGGGGGAGGGCCAGGGAGCTCCTACGAGCAGTACTTC. This translates into CAIGGGPGSSYEQYF. The chain links TRBV10-3 to TRBJ2-7; the match to TRBD2 covers 7 bases. Germline V gene sequence: CDR1 ENHRY, CDR2 SYGVKD. CDR3 length: 15 amino acids. V was pared by 8 bases and J by 0 bases, with 10 bases of the junction left unmatched.